The 10 T cell receptor beta chains reported below all come from one sample, sequenced in a study of chronic HIV infection and antiretroviral therapy. TCRdb reprocessed the 5' RACE reads via MiXCR and lists one record per CDR3 protein. The repertoire includes more than 30,000 distinct CDR3 sequences, 7.5% to 10% of them detected once, and roughly 2.4% sits in the top ten. Sequenced sample: peripheral blood. These TCRs come from an adult who had HIV and had not received antiretroviral therapy, or was an uninfected healthy control (not recorded which).

This clonotype was counted many times. V gene TRBV12-3 or TRBV12-4 combines with J gene TRBJ2-3, with 9 bases that match TRBD1. This CDR3 is built from 14 residues. V trimming: 11 bases; J trimming: 3 bases; junction bases outside the gene matches: 9. The chain's CDR3 is CAGSQGARTDTQYF. Written as DNA, the CDR3 is TGTGCCGGTTCACAGGGGGCGCGGACAGATACGCAGTATTTT.

This clonotype was seen only a few times. This chain joins TRBV4-3 and TRBJ1-2, with 11 bases aligning to TRBD1. J was trimmed by 2 bases and V by 0 bases; bases with no gene match: 8. The CDR3 spans 18 residues. CDR1 is LGHNA, CDR2 YSLEER, per germline. The CDR3 spells CASSQDGDRGNLNYGYTF. The CDR3 nucleotides are TGCGCCAGCAGCCAAGACGGGGACAGGGGGAACTTAAACTATGGCTACACCTTC.

V usage is TRBV4-1 and J usage is TRBJ1-1; D unclear. Trimming took off 0 bases at V and 1 base at J, with 15 bases between the two ends. Germline V gene data show CDR1 as MGHRA and CDR2 as YSYEKL. The CDR3 covers 17 residues. CDR3 sequence (DNA): TGCGCCAGCAGCCAAGATCCGGGTACAGAGAGGAACACTGAAGCTTTCTTT. Translation gives CASSQDPGTERNTEAFF.

This clonotype was recorded a few times. This rearrangement joins TRBV20-1 to TRBJ1-2; unclear D gene. The germline V gene has CDR1 DFQATT and CDR2 SNEGSKA (reference sequence). The CDR3 contains 18 residues. Trimming cost V 4 bases and J 4 bases, with 28 bases left between them. CDR3 coding DNA: TGCAGTGCTAAACATCCCCGGCGGGAGCGCTTATCTCGCTATGGCTACACCTTC. This sequence encodes CSAKHPRRERLSRYGYTF.

This clonotype was counted between two and nine times. This sequence joins TRBV5-1 and TRBJ1-4; 9 bases agree with TRBD1. The CDR3 totals 14 residues. The V gene end was trimmed by 5 bases and the J gene end by 8 bases; junction bases not matched to a gene: 7. The germline V gene encodes CDR1 SGHRS and CDR2 YFSETQ. The CDR3 DNA reads as TGCGCCAGCAGGCCAGATGGGACAGGGGAAAAACTGTTTTTT. Protein: CASRPDGTGEKLFF.

This clonotype was seen a few times. V usage is TRBV29-1 and J usage is TRBJ2-1; a possible D gene is TRBD2 (6 bases). V lost 1 base and J lost 8, with 12 bases in between. The CDR3 is 13 residues long. The germline gives CDR1 SQVTM, CDR2 ANQGSEA. CDR3 in amino acids: CSVEGGVGDEQFF. CDR3 DNA: TGCAGCGTTGAAGGGGGGGTTGGGGATGAGCAGTTCTTC.

This clonotype was counted only a few times. The chain employs TRBV29-1 and TRBJ2-5, with 9 positions matching TRBD1. This CDR3 has 15 residues. Germline-derived CDR1 and CDR2 are SQVTM and ANQGSEA. Trimming removed 5 bases from V and 2 bases from J; junction bases left unmatched: 9. The CDR3 DNA reads as TGCAGCGTTCCGTGGGACAGGGCCTTTCAAGAGACCCAGTACTTC. This gives the protein CSVPWDRAFQETQYF. Variable domain in full (rest from reference TRBV29-1 and TRBJ2-5): SAVISQKPSRDICQRGTSLTIQCQVDSQVTMMFWYRQQPGQSLTLIATANQGSEATYESGFVIDKFPISRPNLTFSTLTVSNMSPEDSSIYLCSVPWDRAFQETQYFGPGTRLLVL.

This chain uses TRBV29-1 with TRBJ2-7, with 7 nucleotides matching TRBD1. V was pared by 8 bases and J by 2 bases, with 9 bases of the junction left unmatched. CDR3 length: 13 residues. From germline, CDR1 is SQVTM and CDR2 ANQGSEA. CDR3 coding DNA: TGCAGCACAACCGGGACAGTGGCCTACGAGCAGTACTTC. Amino acids: CSTTGTVAYEQYF.

This clonotype was found a few times. The genes are TRBV14 and TRBJ2-7; tentative D call: TRBD1 (5 bases). This CDR3 is 12 amino acids long. From germline, CDR1 is SGHDN and CDR2 FVKESK. The CDR3 DNA follows: TGTGCACTTTCAGGGCGTACCTACGAGCAGTACTTC. It specifies CALSGRTYEQYF.

At least ten counts were recorded for this clonotype. The DNA of the CDR3 is TGCAGTGCTAGAGCGTACACAGGGTTGAATTCACCCCTCCACTTT. Amino acids: CSARAYTGLNSPLHF. V is TRBV20-1 and J is TRBJ1-6; D perhaps matches TRBD1 (6 bases). CDR1 is DFQATT, CDR2 SNEGSKA, per germline (reference sequence). Between the trimmed V and J ends, which lost 1 base and 7 bases, there was a span of 14 bases. The CDR3 is 15 amino acids.